This T cell receptor beta chain was sequenced for a study of cytomegalovirus exposure and HLA in healthy donors. With V trimmed by 4 bases and J by 2 bases, 5 bases remained unmatched. Germline V gene data show CDR1 as SGHAT and CDR2 as FQNNGV. This CDR3 has 15 residues. 60 Vbeta and 13 Jbeta primers were used in PCR. The method was immunoSEQ multiplex PCR; TCRdb's version includes in-frame clones alone and lacks a portion of them. The sample consists of about 180,000 clones, 82% of them appearing once. This clone occurred once. Its specificity is not known. Study conclusions and caveats: V- and J-gene trimming in TCR beta was tied to a missense DCLRE1C variant by an analysis performed later.

The chain is built from TRBV11-2 and TRBJ2-1; 7 nucleotides line up with TRBD1. The sample taken for sequencing was PBMCs. The clonotype was recovered from a man aged 40-49 years in good health and CMV-seronegative. CDR3 residues: CASSYGQATYNEQFF. The CDR3 DNA reads TGTGCCAGCAGCTACGGACAGGCGACCTACAATGAGCAGTTCTTC.